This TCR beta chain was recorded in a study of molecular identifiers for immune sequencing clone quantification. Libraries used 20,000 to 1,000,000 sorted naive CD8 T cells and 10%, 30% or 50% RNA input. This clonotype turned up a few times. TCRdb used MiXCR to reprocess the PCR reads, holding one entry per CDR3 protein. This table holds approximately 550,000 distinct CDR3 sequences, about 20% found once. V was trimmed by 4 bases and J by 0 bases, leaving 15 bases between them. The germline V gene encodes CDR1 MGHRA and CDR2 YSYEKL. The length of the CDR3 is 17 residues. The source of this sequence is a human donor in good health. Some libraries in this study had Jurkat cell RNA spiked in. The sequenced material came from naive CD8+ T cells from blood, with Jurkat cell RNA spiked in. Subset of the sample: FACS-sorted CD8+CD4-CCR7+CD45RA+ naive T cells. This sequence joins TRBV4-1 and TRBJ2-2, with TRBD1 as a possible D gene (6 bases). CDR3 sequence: CASSPSGQPTNTGELFF. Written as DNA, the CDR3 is TGCGCCAGCAGCCCCTCCGGACAGCCCACGAACACCGGGGAGCTGTTTTTT.